This T cell receptor (beta chain) was captured in a study of vaccination effects on CD4 cells after COVID-19. Only in-frame clones appear in the TCRdb table, and some are missing; sequencing was by immunoSEQ multiplex PCR. The sample consists of about 45,000 clones, around 70% of them appearing once. Study results and caveats: Both infection-induced and vaccine-induced clones contracted markedly at late post-vaccination timepoints. Missing from the study were early post-infection timepoints, and its convalescent patients were few.

This clone was found a few times. Its antigen is not known. Between days 9 and 10 of culture, CD4+ T cells were separated out. Participants got two doses of BNT162b2 or mRNA-1273 vaccine. People in the vaccine group had not been infected with SARS-CoV-2 before, and their nucleocapsid antibodies were negative. The authors replaced half the medium with IL-2 medium on days 3 and 7. Germline V gene data show CDR1 as LNHDA and CDR2 as SQIVND (reference sequence). J gave up 3 bases and V 0 bases, and 4 bases lay outside the gene matches. CDR3 length: 15 amino acids. This clonotype originated in a human donor who received a COVID-19 vaccine. The sample was CD4+ T cells from PBMCs cultured without peptide, taken after COVID-19 vaccination. The chain joins TRBV19 to TRBJ1-1; 7 bases fit TRBD1. The CDR3 DNA is TGTGCCAGTAGTATAGATCCGACAGGGCACACTGAAGCTTTCTTT. As protein: CASSIDPTGHTEAFF.